These 25 T cell receptor beta chains originate from one sample sequenced in a study of CXCR3-negative and CXCR3-positive naive CD8 T cells. For these receptors, no antigen is known. Study-level points and caveats: Naive CXCR3-positive cells had TRB CDR3s more hydrophobic than those of CXCR3-negative naive cells.

5' RACE that incorporated UMI labels was used to prepare the TRB cDNA libraries. From its re-call of the 5' RACE reads, TCRdb lists each CDR3 protein once, without DNA. Here the sample table reports about 56,000 distinct CDR3 sequences. The sample consisted of naive CXCR3+ CD8+ T cells from blood. The subset was: CD45RO-CCR7+CD27+CD95- naive CD8+ T cells expressing CXCR3 (TNR3+). Every receptor here comes from a human donor in good health. Some clones in this sample may be carry-over from other donors' samples.

The chain uses TRBV5-1 and TRBJ1-2; lacking DNA, the TRBD1 call made by TCRdb goes unchecked. CDR1 SGHRS and CDR2 YFSETQ come from the germline V gene. The CDR3 extends over 15 amino acids. CDR3 sequence: CASSDRRDRLYGYTF.

V gene TRBV7-7 combines with J gene TRBJ1-1. CDR3 size: 13 residues. Germline V gene sequence: CDR1 SSHAT, CDR2 FNYEAQ (reference sequence). CDR3 sequence reads: CASSLSETDEAFF.

J is TRBJ2-7 and V is TRBV28; no DNA is available, so the TRBD1 call from TCRdb remains unchecked. The germline CDR1 and CDR2 sequences are MDHEN and SYDVKM. This CDR3 spans 14 amino acids. The CDR3 reads CASSYAPGSYEQYF. The whole variable domain, filled in from reference TRBV28 and TRBJ2-7, reads DVKVTQSSRYLVKRTGEKVFLECVQDMDHENMFWYRQDPGLGLRLIYFSYDVKMKEKGDIPEGYSVSREKKERFSLILESASTNQTSMYLCASSYAPGSYEQYFGPGTRLTVT.

The V gene is TRBV28, the J gene TRBJ2-3; the D call from TCRdb, TRBD2, cannot be confirmed without DNA. The germline CDR1 and CDR2 sequences are MDHEN and SYDVKM. The CDR3 consists of 15 residues. The CDR3 loop reads CATLLAGAQVDTQYF. Supplemented by reference TRBV28 and TRBJ2-3, the full variable domain reads DVKVTQSSRYLVKRTGEKVFLECVQDMDHENMFWYRQDPGLGLRLIYFSYDVKMKEKGDIPEGYSVSREKKERFSLILESASTNQTSMYLCATLLAGAQVDTQYFGPGTRLTVL.

This chain joins TRBV29-1 and TRBJ1-2. The CDR3 covers 16 residues. CDR1 SQVTM and CDR2 ANQGSEA come from the germline V gene. CDR3 residues: CSVGGLPPRKDYGYTF.

The J gene is TRBJ2-3, the V gene TRBV6-5; TCRdb designates TRBD2, a call that cannot be tested without DNA. The CDR3 contains 16 residues. Germline CDR1 MNHEY, CDR2 SVGAGI. This CDR3 is CASSFNSLYSTDTQYF.

The rearrangement links TRBV6-1 to TRBJ2-1; checking the TCRdb D call of TRBD1 is not possible without DNA. This CDR3 comprises 13 residues. In germline, CDR1 is MNHNS, CDR2 SASEGT. CDR3 loop: CATQAGDYNEQFF.

The chain joins TRBV2 to TRBJ2-3; absent DNA, TCRdb's TRBD2 call cannot be checked. The germline V gene encodes CDR1 SNHLY and CDR2 FYNNEI. CDR3 size: 15 residues. This CDR3 is CASQGLAGSTDTQYF.

The chain links TRBV7-2 to TRBJ1-1. The length of the CDR3 is 11 residues. CDR1 is SGHTA and CDR2 is FQGNSA in the germline V gene. The chain's CDR3 is CASSPSGEAFF.

V gene TRBV7-2 combines with J gene TRBJ1-2. This CDR3 has 14 residues. Germline CDR1 SGHTA, CDR2 FQGNSA. This CDR3 is CASSPEGTDYGYTF.

The chain employs TRBV29-1 and TRBJ2-4; TCRdb selects TRBD2, and the lack of DNA leaves this call unchecked. The length of the CDR3 is 12 residues. Germline assignment: CDR1 SQVTM and CDR2 ANQGSEA. CDR3 sequence reads: CSARSGRDIQYF.

CDR3: CASSRQEPSYEQYF. V is TRBV25-1 and J is TRBJ2-7; with no DNA, the TCRdb D assignment of TRBD1 cannot be verified. This CDR3 comprises 14 residues. Germline CDR1 MGHDK, CDR2 SYGVNS.

The rearrangement joins TRBV6-5 to TRBJ2-7. The CDR3 extends over 14 amino acids. Germline loops: CDR1 MNHEY, CDR2 SVGAGI. The CDR3 region is CASSYSGQPYEQYF.

The V call is TRBV6-6, the J call TRBJ2-7; TCRdb returns TRBD2, unconfirmable since there is no DNA. The CDR3 consists of 13 residues. The germline gives CDR1 MNHNY, CDR2 SVGAGI (reference sequence). CDR3 in amino acids: CASREGTSYEQYF.

The chain uses TRBV10-1 and TRBJ2-7; as DNA is missing, the TRBD1 call by TCRdb cannot be tested. Per germline, CDR1 WNHNN and CDR2 SYGVQD (reference sequence). The CDR3 extends over 13 amino acids. The CDR3: CASSDRVTYEQYF.

The chain uses TRBV19 and TRBJ1-5. The CDR3 spans 12 residues. The germline V gene encodes CDR1 LNHDA and CDR2 SQIVND (reference sequence). CDR3 in amino acids: CASSIVGQPQHF. Combining the CDR3 with reference TRBV19 and TRBJ1-5 gives the whole variable domain DGGITQSPKYLFRKEGQNVTLSCEQNLNHDAMYWYRQDPGQGLRLIYYSQIVNDFQKGDIAEGYSVSREKKESFPLTVTSAQKNPTAFYLCASSIVGQPQHFGDGTRLSIL.

The rearrangement uses TRBV12-3 or TRBV12-4 and TRBJ2-1. The CDR3 spans 12 residues. The chain's CDR3 is CASTEASNEQFF.

J is TRBJ1-3 and V is TRBV14. Germline-derived CDR1 and CDR2 are SGHDN and FVKESK. This CDR3 is built from 16 residues. CDR3 in amino acids: CASSLLQDLSGNTIYF.

J is TRBJ2-7 and V is TRBV3-1; with no DNA, the TCRdb D assignment of TRBD2 cannot be verified. Germline V gene data show CDR1 as LGHDT and CDR2 as YNNKEL (reference sequence). The CDR3 is made up of 14 amino acids. Here the CDR3 reads CASSQEEAAYEQYF.

The genes are TRBV7-6 and TRBJ2-1; the D gene TCRdb calls, TRBD2, cannot be checked with no DNA. Germline CDR1 SGHVS, CDR2 FNYEAQ. There are 16 residues in the CDR3. This CDR3 reads CASSLVASGAYNEQFF.

This chain links TRBV11-2 with TRBJ2-5; TCRdb designates TRBD2, a call that cannot be tested without DNA. CDR3 length equals 15 residues. Germline CDR1 reads SGHAT; CDR2 reads FQNNGV. CDR3 sequence reads: CASSSYSRDGETQYF.

This chain joins TRBV14 and TRBJ1-5; TCRdb names TRBD1, which stays unverified in the absence of DNA. The germline CDR1 and CDR2 sequences are SGHDN and FVKESK. The CDR3 extends over 14 amino acids. CDR3: CASSKAGVDQPQHF.

The rearrangement joins TRBV27 to TRBJ2-3; TCRdb's assignment of TRBD2 cannot be checked, as there is no DNA. The CDR3 sequence is 15 residues long. Germline CDR1 MNHEY, CDR2 SMNVEV (reference sequence). CDR3 protein: CASSLVGPLTDTQYF.

The CDR3 is CASSPVGGNQPQHF. This sequence joins TRBV12-3 or TRBV12-4 and TRBJ1-5. The CDR3 contains 14 residues.

The V and J genes are TRBV5-1 and TRBJ2-7; TCRdb names TRBD2, which stays unverified in the absence of DNA. CDR3 length: 15 residues. Per germline, CDR1 SGHRS and CDR2 YFSETQ. The CDR3 loop is CASSSDGELAPEQYF. Variable domain in full (rest from reference TRBV5-1 and TRBJ2-7): KAGVTQTPRYLIKTRGQQVTLSCSPISGHRSVSWYQQTPGQGLQFLFEYFSETQRNKGNFPGRFSGRQFSNSRSEMNVSTLELGDSALYLCASSSDGELAPEQYFGPGTRLTVT.